Described below is a single T cell receptor (beta chain) sequence and its context. Its antigen is unidentified. The data were taken from a study of CD8+ T cells in alopecia areata. Whole-study results and caveats: An increase in clonality over normal scalp was evident in lesional scalp, especially alopecia totalis/universalis. Against the mouse data, patients shared TCRs less clearly, possibly for HLA reasons.

Isolated RNA was reverse transcribed into cDNA used as the sequencing template. Libraries were prepared by immunoSEQ multiplex PCR; TCRdb keeps only in-frame clonotypes and omits some of them. The table records some 30,000 clones, roughly 60% of them present only once. V lost 5 bases and J 6 bases, leaving 17 bases between the germline ends. CDR1 is SGHVS and CDR2 is FNYEAQ in the germline V gene. The length of the CDR3 is 14 residues. Specimens obtained from alopecia areata patients comprised lesional scalp punch biopsies and peripheral blood. PBMCs served as the source from which CD4+ and CD8+ T cells were sorted.

The rearrangement links TRBV7-6 to TRBJ2-7; D possibly corresponds to TRBD2 (6 bases). The clonotype originates from a human donor with alopecia areata. Sequenced input: NKG2D-high CD8+ T cells sorted from blood. The CDR3 nucleotides read TGTGCCAGCAGCCCTGATGCGGGGATCTCCGAGCAGTACTTC. Translated, it gives CASSPDAGISEQYF. Drawing the rest from reference TRBV7-6 and TRBJ2-7, the complete variable domain is GAGVSQSPRYKVTKRGQDVALRCDPISGHVSLYWYRQALGQGPEFLTYFNYEAQQDKSGLPNDRFSAERPEGSISTLTIQRTEQRDSAMYRCASSPDAGISEQYFGPGTRLTVT.